This T cell receptor beta chain was identified in a study of tumor-infiltrating lymphocytes in oesophageal squamous cell carcinoma. One entry per CDR3 protein, called by TCRdb with MiXCR from the PCR reads. The repertoire consists of 10,000 to 15,000 distinct CDR3 sequences, with around half occurring once and the leading ten covering 28%. This CDR3 has 15 residues. Germline V gene sequence: CDR1 MNHNS, CDR2 SASEGT. The chain links TRBV6-1 to TRBJ1-1; D unclear. The J call is in doubt because the DNA end fits TRBJ2-2 better. Sample: esophageal tumor tissue. The TCR was taken from a female donor with esophageal squamous cell carcinoma. CDR3 DNA sequence: TGTGCCAGCAGTGAAGGAAGAGGGAACACCGGGGAGCTGTTTTTT. Encoded protein: CASSEGRGNTGELFF.